This paragraph reports one TCR beta chain. Original processing methods: Estimation of nucleated cell counts relied on the amplification of reference gene primers. TCRdb keeps only in-frame clones here, not all; method: immunoSEQ multiplex PCR. That table gives V, J and clone size, and the DNA gave D and trimming. Here the sample spans a few hundred thousand clones, around 86% being singletons. These data are taken from a study of blood T cell repertoires in COVID-19. Study information: Samples of COVID-19 (acute and convalescent) were obtained from the United States, Italy and Spain.

This clonotype was sampled from a man aged 35 to 55 who had recovered from COVID-19. Material: peripheral blood.

CDR3 sequence (DNA): TGTGCCAGCAGCTTCCGGGGGGTTGGTCGGGAGACCCAGTACTTC. Residues: CASSFRGVGRETQYF. The rearrangement links TRBV5-6 to TRBJ2-5; 7 bases are shared with TRBD2. The CDR3 sequence is 15 residues long. Germline values: CDR1 SGHDT, CDR2 YYEEEE. The trim removed 2 bases at V and 5 bases at J, leaving 9 bases unmatched.